The clone carrying this T cell receptor beta chain qualifies as medium-sized. What it binds is unknown. As originally analysed: Clinicopathological groups supplied CDR3 differences that were used to build a distant-metastasis classifier for papillary thyroid cancer. TCRdb reanalyzed the PCR reads with MiXCR. The V and J calls were determined by TCRdb, not by the authors. The data contain over 30,000 clones, around 17% of them singletons. All patients were treatment-naive before thyroid surgery. This sample is drawn from a study of metastatic and nonmetastatic thyroid tumors. Study as a whole: Blood and tumor or nodule tissue repertoires from malignant and benign thyroid patients were compared.

Germline-derived CDR1 and CDR2 are MDHEN and SYDVKM. The CDR3 is 14 residues long. Trimming took off 5 bases at V and 10 bases at J, with 15 bases between the two ends. Whole-study findings and limits: As reported, TCR beta diversity in blood and tumor was significantly higher in malignant thyroid tumors than in benign nodules.

The sequence derives from a male donor with papillary thyroid cancer or a benign thyroid nodule (not recorded which). Some clones in this sample may be carry-over from other donors' samples. Sequenced sample: blood. The V call is TRBV28, the J call TRBJ1-6; no clear D gene. The CDR3 region has the DNA TGTGCCAGCAGTCCCGGAGGGCGTGACTCACCCCTCCACTTT. It codes for CASSPGGRDSPLHF.